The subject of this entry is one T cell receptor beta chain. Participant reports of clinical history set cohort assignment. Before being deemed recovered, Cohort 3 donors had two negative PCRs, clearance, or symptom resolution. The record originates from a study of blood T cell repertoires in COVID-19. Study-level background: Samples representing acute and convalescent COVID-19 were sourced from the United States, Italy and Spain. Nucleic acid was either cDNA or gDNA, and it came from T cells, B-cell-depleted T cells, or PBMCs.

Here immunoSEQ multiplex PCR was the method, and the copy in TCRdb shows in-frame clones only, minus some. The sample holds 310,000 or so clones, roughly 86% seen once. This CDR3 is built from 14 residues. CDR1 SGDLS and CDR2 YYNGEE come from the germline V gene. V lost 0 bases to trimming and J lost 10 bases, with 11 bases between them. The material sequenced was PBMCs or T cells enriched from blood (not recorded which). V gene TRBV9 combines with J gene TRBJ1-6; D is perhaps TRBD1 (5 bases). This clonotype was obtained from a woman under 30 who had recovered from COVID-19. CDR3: CASSVEGVGSPLHF. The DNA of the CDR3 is TGTGCCAGCAGCGTAGAAGGGGTCGGATCACCCCTCCACTTT. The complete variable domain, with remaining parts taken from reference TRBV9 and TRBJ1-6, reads DSGVTQTPKHLITATGQRVTLRCSPRSGDLSVYWYQQSLDQGLQFLIQYYNGEERAKGNILERFSAQQFPDLHSELNLSSLELGDSALYFCASSVEGVGSPLHFGNGTRLTVT.